The 25 T cell receptor beta chains presented below share a single source sample, sequenced in a study of CD8 T cells in ankylosing spondylitis. Antigens for these TCRs are unknown. Each CDR3 protein is one row after TCRdb ran MiXCR on the 5' RACE reads. The sample has about 390,000 distinct CDR3 sequences; 20% to 25% are singletons. General study results and limits: Within ankylosing spondylitis blood, a TCR beta motif made up of under 10 highly homologous variants appeared to be characteristic.

Sequenced material: blood, either unsorted or a sorted T cell fraction (not recorded which). Every receptor here comes from a male donor with ankylosing spondylitis.

The V call is TRBV14, the J call TRBJ2-7; D is perhaps TRBD2 (6 bases). The length of the CDR3 is 16 residues. The V gene's germline CDR1 is SGHDN and CDR2 FVKESK. Trimming shortened V by 4 bases and J by 3 bases, and 19 bases separated the two germline ends. The CDR3 DNA is TGTGCCAGCAGCCGTGGGGGGTGGCCTATTGTCTACGAGCAGTACTTC. Translated: CASSRGGWPIVYEQYF.

Only a few counts were recorded for this clonotype. The CDR3 nucleotides read TGCAGCGCGTTACAGGGGGACCGAGAAAAACTGTTTTTT. Its translation is CSALQGDREKLFF. This chain links TRBV29-1 with TRBJ1-4, with 8 bases aligning to TRBD1. Losses at the gene ends were 7 bases for V and 8 bases for J; bases not matched to a gene: 9. Germline V gives CDR1 SQVTM, CDR2 ANQGSEA. The CDR3 contains 13 residues.

This clonotype came up a few times. V and J are TRBV5-1 and TRBJ2-3; D possibly matches TRBD1 or TRBD2 (5 bases each). Germline V lookup: CDR1 SGHRS, CDR2 YFSETQ. This CDR3 spans 16 amino acids. Trimming removed 0 bases at V and 5 bases at J, with 16 bases between. CDR3 sequence: CASSLVGTDRGDTQYF. The DNA of the CDR3 is TGCGCCAGCAGCTTGGTGGGGACCGATCGAGGAGATACGCAGTATTTT. The whole variable domain, remainder taken from reference TRBV5-1 and TRBJ2-3, is KAGVTQTPRYLIKTRGQQVTLSCSPISGHRSVSWYQQTPGQGLQFLFEYFSETQRNKGNFPGRFSGRQFSNSRSEMNVSTLELGDSALYLCASSLVGTDRGDTQYFGPGTRLTVL.

This chain uses TRBV29-1 with TRBJ1-1; D gene unclear. V was pared by 5 bases and J by 0 bases, with 13 bases between. This CDR3 is 14 amino acids long. Per the germline V gene, CDR1 is SQVTM and CDR2 is ANQGSEA. The CDR3 DNA reads TGCAGCGTTTCTCTTGGGGAGATGAACACTGAAGCTTTCTTT. Its translation is CSVSLGEMNTEAFF.

This chain uses TRBV12-3 or TRBV12-4 with TRBJ2-1; 10 nucleotides match TRBD1. This CDR3 region has 17 residues. With V trimmed by 3 bases and J by 3 bases, 8 bases remained unmatched. CDR3 protein: CASSFRGGDRGYNEQFF. Here the CDR3 DNA reads TGTGCCAGCAGTTTTAGGGGAGGGGACAGGGGCTACAATGAGCAGTTCTTC.

The chain is built from TRBV29-1 and TRBJ1-1, with TRBD1 as a possible D gene (5 bases). Trimming stripped 4 bases from V and 4 bases from J, with 13 bases between. This CDR3 is 13 amino acids long. CDR1 is SQVTM and CDR2 is ANQGSEA in the germline V gene. CDR3 sequence (DNA): TGCAGCGTTGCGACGGGGGGGGGCACTGAAGCTTTCTTT. It translates to CSVATGGGTEAFF.

The genes are TRBV27 and TRBJ2-1; D is unresolved. Trimming cost V 5 bases and J 5 bases, with 13 bases left between them. Germline V gene data show CDR1 as MNHEY and CDR2 as SMNVEV (reference sequence). The CDR3 contains 14 residues. The CDR3 region is CASSPQTDHNEQFF. CDR3 sequence (DNA): TGTGCCAGCAGTCCACAGACGGATCACAATGAGCAGTTCTTC.

This chain connects TRBV5-1 to TRBJ2-1; 7 nucleotides agree with TRBD1. V lost 3 bases and J lost 7; bases outside the gene matches: 4. CDR3 size: 13 residues. CDR1 and CDR2 (germline): SGHRS, YFSETQ. The CDR3 sequence is CASSSTGLNEQFF. The DNA for the CDR3 is TGCGCCAGCAGCTCGACAGGGTTAAATGAGCAGTTCTTC.

The chain employs TRBV20-1 and TRBJ2-4, with D perhaps TRBD2 (6 bases). The CDR3 is made up of 12 amino acids. V was cut by 3 bases and J by 5 bases, with 8 bases left in between. Germline values: CDR1 DFQATT, CDR2 SNEGSKA (reference sequence). This chain's CDR3 is CSASASENIQYF. CDR3 DNA: TGCAGTGCTAGTGCTAGCGAAAACATTCAGTACTTC.

This clonotype was detected only a few times. The chain uses TRBV19 and TRBJ2-1; 7 positions match TRBD2. CDR3 length equals 13 residues. V lost 3 bases, J lost 9 bases, and 5 bases stayed unmatched. CDR1 is LNHDA and CDR2 is SQIVND in the germline V gene (reference sequence). The CDR3 DNA sequence: TGTGCCAGTAGTATTGGGGGAGGGAGTGAGCAGTTCTTC. Translated: CASSIGGGSEQFF.

The chain couples TRBV4-1 to TRBJ1-1; no clear D gene. The CDR3 is 16 amino acids. Germline V lookup: CDR1 MGHRA, CDR2 YSYEKL. The germline V and J ends were trimmed by 4 bases and 1 base, with 16 bases remaining between them. As DNA, the CDR3 is TGCGCCAGCAGCCCGATTCCGGGGAGGTCGAACACTGAAGCTTTCTTT. Protein product: CASSPIPGRSNTEAFF.

This clonotype was recorded at least ten times. The J gene is TRBJ2-5, the V gene TRBV30; tentatively, D is TRBD1 or TRBD2 (5 bases each). CDR1 is GTSNPN and CDR2 is SVGIG in the germline V gene (reference sequence). The CDR3 is 11 residues long. V was trimmed by 3 bases and J by 5 bases, leaving 7 bases between them. The CDR3: CAWRRGETQYF. CDR3 sequence (DNA): TGTGCCTGGAGGAGGGGTGAGACCCAGTACTTC.

This clonotype was observed many times. The gene calls are TRBV7-3 and TRBJ2-7, with D hard to call. This CDR3 is 15 amino acids long. V gave up 3 bases and J gave up 6 bases, with 18 bases separating them. CDR1 is SGHTA, CDR2 FQGTGA, per germline. CDR3 sequence (DNA): TGTGCCAGCAGCTTTGAAAGGACGGAAGTTTCCGAGCAGTACTTC. This codes for CASSFERTEVSEQYF.

This chain links TRBV29-1 with TRBJ1-5; D unclear. Trimming took 4 bases from V and 9 from J, leaving 13 bases between them. CDR1 is SQVTM and CDR2 is ANQGSEA in the germline V gene. There are 12 residues in the CDR3. The CDR3 loop is CSVGDGLGPQHF. The CDR3 bases are TGCAGCGTTGGTGACGGCCTAGGGCCCCAGCATTTT.

A few counts support this clonotype. The V and J genes are TRBV14 and TRBJ2-5; D gene unclear. V lost 2 bases, J lost 2 bases, and 12 bases lay in between. This CDR3 contains 15 residues. Per the germline V gene, CDR1 is SGHDN and CDR2 is FVKESK. The CDR3 DNA reads TGTGCCAGCAGCCAACCATTAGGTTTTCAAGAGACCCAGTACTTC. Translated, it gives CASSQPLGFQETQYF.

This clonotype was observed a handful of times. The chain combines TRBV29-1 with TRBJ2-5; no definite D call. Trimming took off 3 bases at V and 2 bases at J, with 10 bases between the two ends. The CDR3 sequence is 13 residues long. The V gene's germline CDR1 is SQVTM and CDR2 ANQGSEA. In nucleotides, the CDR3 is TGCAGCGTTGATCCGGGTCTACAAGAGACCCAGTACTTC. It codes for CSVDPGLQETQYF.

In nucleotides, the CDR3 is TGTGCCACCAGCAGAGATTACGGGGGGGTTTCGGGCTTTGGAAACACCATATATTTT. This gives the protein CATSRDYGGVSGFGNTIYF. This chain links TRBV15 with TRBJ1-3; D might be TRBD1 (5 bases). V was pared by 0 bases and J by 3 bases, with 21 bases between. Germline CDR1 is LNHNV and CDR2 is YYDKDF (reference sequence). The CDR3 extends over 19 amino acids.

This chain connects TRBV11-1 to TRBJ2-2, with 7 nucleotides matching TRBD1. Germline V gives CDR1 SGHAT, CDR2 FQDESV (reference sequence). J was trimmed by 5 bases and V by 1 base; bases with no gene match: 13. This CDR3 is 18 amino acids long. CDR3 residues: CASSLVEYDRVRTGELFF. The CDR3 DNA follows: TGTGCCAGCAGCTTAGTAGAATACGACAGGGTTCGTACCGGGGAGCTGTTTTTT. Combining the CDR3 with reference TRBV11-1 and TRBJ2-2 gives the whole variable domain EAEVAQSPRYKITEKSQAVAFWCDPISGHATLYWYRQILGQGPELLVQFQDESVVDDSQLPKDRFSAERLKGVDSTLKIQPAELGDSAMYLCASSLVEYDRVRTGELFFGEGSRLTVL.

The chain has TRBV2 and TRBJ2-1; TRBD1 aligns across 9 bases. V was pared by 6 bases and J by 7 bases, with 10 bases of the junction left unmatched. The germline V gene encodes CDR1 SNHLY and CDR2 FYNNEI. CDR3 size: 15 residues. CDR3 region: CASSAGQGEGNEQFF. CDR3 DNA sequence: TGTGCCAGCAGCGCGGGACAGGGCGAAGGGAATGAGCAGTTCTTC.

This clonotype was detected a few times. The chain links TRBV5-1 to TRBJ2-3, with 10 nucleotides matching TRBD2. This CDR3 has 16 amino acids. J gave up 2 bases and V 4 bases, and 7 bases lay outside the gene matches. CDR1 is SGHRS and CDR2 is YFSETQ in the germline V gene. Written as DNA, the CDR3 is TGCGCCAGCAGCGACAGACTAGCGGGCTTCACAGATACGCAGTATTTT. Residues: CASSDRLAGFTDTQYF.

This clonotype has only a few counts. V usage is TRBV6-2 or TRBV6-3 and J usage is TRBJ2-3, with 7 bases identical to TRBD2. With V trimmed by 5 bases and J by 4 bases, 9 bases remained unmatched. CDR3 length: 15 amino acids. From germline, CDR1 is MNHEY and CDR2 SVGEGT. CDR3 DNA sequence: TGTGCCAGCAGTGGCTCGGGAGGACATTCAGATACGCAGTATTTT. As protein: CASSGSGGHSDTQYF.

This clonotype was found a few times. The V gene is TRBV5-1, the J gene TRBJ2-7, with D hard to call. Germline CDR1 is SGHRS and CDR2 is YFSETQ. Trimming left V 4 bases short and J 0 bases short, with 14 bases between. The CDR3 is 15 residues long. The CDR3 DNA is TGCGCCAGCAGCCCCCAAGGCGGCGGCTCCTACGAGCAGTACTTC. Encoded protein: CASSPQGGGSYEQYF.

The V gene is TRBV14, the J gene TRBJ2-2; D might be TRBD1 or TRBD2, each matching 5 bases. The CDR3 sequence is 14 residues long. CDR1 is SGHDN, CDR2 FVKESK, per germline. V lost 0 bases, J lost 6 bases, and 8 bases lay in between. The CDR3 protein is CASSQERGAGELFF. In DNA, the CDR3 is TGTGCCAGCAGCCAAGAAAGGGGAGCCGGGGAGCTGTTTTTT.

This clonotype was seen repeatedly, ten times or more. The chain links TRBV5-6 to TRBJ2-7; a weak D match, TRBD1 (6 bases). The V end lost 2 bases, the J end lost 6 bases, and 12 bases lay between the germline ends. The germline V gene encodes CDR1 SGHDT and CDR2 YYEEEE. The CDR3 contains 13 residues. Written as DNA, the CDR3 is TGTGCCAGCAGCTTACAGGGAATTGGCGAGCAGTACTTC. It codes for CASSLQGIGEQYF.

This chain connects TRBV5-1 to TRBJ2-5; D not certain. In germline, CDR1 is SGHRS, CDR2 YFSETQ. The CDR3 is 16 amino acids. The V gene lost 1 base and the J gene lost 0 bases, with 13 bases spanning the gap. This CDR3 reads CASSLRVGEYQETQYF. In DNA form, the CDR3 reads TGCGCCAGCAGCTTGAGGGTCGGAGAGTACCAAGAGACCCAGTACTTC.